Below are 20 T cell receptor beta chains sequenced from a single sample in a study of response to subunit inactivated influenza vaccine. TCRdb processed the RT-PCR reads anew with MiXCR; each CDR3 protein has one entry. The sample shows about 650,000 distinct CDR3 sequences, 14% of them seen only once. The material sequenced was PBMCs from blood, taken 14 to 15 days before vaccination. Source of these receptors: a man between 45 and 60 years old who received an inactivated influenza vaccine.

This clonotype was seen more than once but under ten times. The chain employs TRBV29-1 and TRBJ2-7, with no clear D. Trimming removed 4 bases at V and 1 base at J, with 11 bases between. The germline V gene encodes CDR1 SQVTM and CDR2 ANQGSEA. This CDR3 has 13 amino acids. CDR3 coding DNA: TGCAGCGTTGCACGCCATGGGTCCTACGAGCAGTACTTC. Translation: CSVARHGSYEQYF.

This sequence joins TRBV6-1 and TRBJ2-3; weak D call: TRBD1 (6 bases). CDR1 MNHNS and CDR2 SASEGT come from the germline V gene. Trimming left V 6 bases short and J 0 bases short, with 16 bases between. The CDR3 length is 16 residues. CDR3 DNA sequence: TGTGCCAGCAGAGGCTTGGACAGCCCTAGCACAGATACGCAGTATTTT. As protein: CASRGLDSPSTDTQYF.

The V call is TRBV7-3, the J call TRBJ2-1; no clear D gene. The CDR3 runs to 12 residues. Germline-derived CDR1 and CDR2 are SGHTA and FQGTGA. V shed 5 bases and J shed 9 bases, with 11 bases lying between them. In nucleotides, the CDR3 is TGTGCCAGCAGCCTCCTAGGGTCTGAGCAGTTCTTC. This gives the protein CASSLLGSEQFF.

This clonotype was detected a few times. V is TRBV20-1 and J is TRBJ1-5; no clear D. With 3 bases removed from V and 3 bases from J, the gap between germline ends came to 15 bases. Germline V CDR1 and CDR2: DFQATT, SNEGSKA (reference sequence). This CDR3 has 15 residues. DNA of the CDR3: TGCAGTGCTAGCGCGTCGGGAAGGCCCAATCAGCCCCAGCATTTT. It is translated as CSASASGRPNQPQHF.

V and J are TRBV7-9 and TRBJ2-3; no clear D gene. Germline CDR1 is SEHNR and CDR2 is FQNEAQ (reference sequence). Trimming took off 7 bases at V and 7 bases at J, with 21 bases between the two ends. The CDR3 length is 15 residues. In DNA, the CDR3 is TGTGCCAGCACCTTCCGGGCCACTCGAGGATATACGCAGTATTTT. Protein product: CASTFRATRGYTQYF.

This clonotype was counted ten times or more. The rearrangement joins TRBV12-3 or TRBV12-4 to TRBJ2-7, with a tentative D call TRBD1 (6 bases). V lost 3 bases and J 6 bases, leaving 12 bases between the germline ends. This CDR3 has 13 amino acids. CDR3 residues: CASSFGSGAEQYF. The CDR3 region has the DNA TGTGCCAGCAGTTTTGGATCAGGGGCCGAGCAGTACTTC.

Only a few counts were recorded for this clonotype. CDR3 residues: CAISASAASGRYEQYF. As DNA, the CDR3 is TGTGCCATCAGTGCCTCAGCCGCTAGCGGGAGATACGAGCAGTACTTC. The chain has TRBV10-3 and TRBJ2-7; TRBD2 aligns across 10 bases. Germline V gene data show CDR1 as ENHRY and CDR2 as SYGVKD. This CDR3 has 16 amino acids. Germline trimming cut 4 bases from V and 4 bases from J; bases unmatched to any gene: 10.

This clonotype came up a few times. The chain carries TRBV2 and TRBJ2-5, with TRBD2 identical over 11 bases. Unmatched junction bases numbered 8, after V lost 6 bases and J lost 5 bases. Germline-derived CDR1 and CDR2 are SNHLY and FYNNEI. This CDR3 spans 15 amino acids. In nucleotides, the CDR3 is TGTGCCAGCAGATTACTAGCGGGAGTGGCGGAGACCCAGTACTTC. As protein: CASRLLAGVAETQYF.

This chain connects TRBV20-1 to TRBJ1-1; maybe TRBD1 (5 bases). Germline CDR1 is DFQATT and CDR2 is SNEGSKA (reference sequence). This CDR3 has 12 residues. The V gene lost 7 bases and the J gene lost 1 base, with 10 bases spanning the gap. CDR3 bases: TGCAGTGTTAAGCAGGGGAACACTGAAGCTTTCTTT. This encodes CSVKQGNTEAFF.

V usage is TRBV4-3 and J usage is TRBJ2-5, with TRBD2 as a possible D gene (6 bases). Germline V gene data show CDR1 as LGHNA and CDR2 as YSLEER. Trimming removed 0 bases at V and 1 base at J, with 9 bases between. CDR3 length: 15 residues. The CDR3 sequence is CASSQDATSQETQYF. CDR3 DNA: TGCGCCAGCAGCCAAGATGCGACTAGCCAAGAGACCCAGTACTTC.

The chain recombines TRBV7-2 with TRBJ2-2; 7 bases are shared with TRBD1. V dropped 2 bases and J dropped 0; count of bases not matched to a gene: 3. CDR1 SGHTA and CDR2 FQGNSA come from the germline V gene. CDR3 length: 16 residues. The CDR3 is CASSLRQGPNTGELFF. DNA of the CDR3: TGTGCCAGCAGCTTAAGACAGGGTCCGAACACCGGGGAGCTGTTTTTT. Using reference TRBV7-2 and TRBJ2-2 for the parts outside the CDR3, the full variable domain is GAGVSQSPSNKVTEKGKDVELRCDPISGHTALYWYRQSLGQGLEFLIYFQGNSAPDKSGLPSDRFSAERTGGSVSTLTIQRTQQEDSAVYLCASSLRQGPNTGELFFGEGSRLTVL.

V is TRBV10-3 and J is TRBJ2-7; D is unclear. The CDR3 is 12 amino acids. V dropped 2 bases and J dropped 9 bases, with 11 bases sitting between them. Germline CDR1 is ENHRY and CDR2 is SYGVKD. This CDR3 is CAISETLNGQYF. The DNA of the CDR3 is TGTGCCATCAGTGAGACACTTAACGGGCAGTACTTC.

V usage is TRBV5-1 and J usage is TRBJ2-3, with D possibly matching TRBD2 (6 bases). The CDR3 length is 15 residues. Germline V gene data show CDR1 as SGHRS and CDR2 as YFSETQ. V gave up 1 base and J gave up 4 bases, with 13 bases separating them. CDR3 residues: CASSLTSWGPDTQYF. The CDR3 bases are TGCGCCAGCAGCTTGACTAGCTGGGGCCCAGATACGCAGTATTTT. The full variable domain, rest sourced from reference TRBV5-1 and TRBJ2-3, is KAGVTQTPRYLIKTRGQQVTLSCSPISGHRSVSWYQQTPGQGLQFLFEYFSETQRNKGNFPGRFSGRQFSNSRSEMNVSTLELGDSALYLCASSLTSWGPDTQYFGPGTRLTVL.

V gene TRBV20-1 combines with J gene TRBJ2-3; D not certain. The V gene's germline CDR1 is DFQATT and CDR2 SNEGSKA (reference sequence). The CDR3 length is 12 residues. Trimming left V 6 bases short and J 4 bases short, with 11 bases between. The CDR3, as DNA: TGCAGTGCACGCGGCCCACCAGATACGCAGTATTTT. This codes for CSARGPPDTQYF.

This chain links TRBV12-3 or TRBV12-4 with TRBJ2-3, with 8 bases lining up with TRBD1. V lost 6 bases to trimming and J lost 1 base; unmatched junction nucleotides: 9. This CDR3 contains 16 residues. The CDR3, as DNA: TGTGCCAGCAGCCAAACCGGGACAGGCCGCACAGATACGCAGTATTTT. The encoded protein is CASSQTGTGRTDTQYF.

There are a few counts of this clonotype. CDR3 nucleotides: TGTGCCACCAAGGGCAGTCCTGGGGAGAACACTGAAGCTTTCTTT. Residues: CATKGSPGENTEAFF. The chain joins TRBV21-1 to TRBJ1-1. TRBV21-1 is a pseudogene locus. The CDR3 is 15 amino acids.

This clonotype was detected only a few times. V is TRBV30 and J is TRBJ2-2, with TRBD2 as a possible D gene (6 bases). With 2 bases removed from V and 6 bases from J, the gap between germline ends came to 13 bases. Per the germline V gene, CDR1 is GTSNPN and CDR2 is SVGIG (reference sequence). This CDR3 has 14 residues. The chain's CDR3 is CAWSLPTRSGELFF. DNA of the CDR3: TGTGCCTGGAGTTTACCGACTAGATCCGGGGAGCTGTTTTTT.

This clonotype was counted between two and nine times. The chain has TRBV7-6 and TRBJ1-5; no reliable D call. The germline V gene has CDR1 SGHVS and CDR2 FNYEAQ. The CDR3 runs to 15 residues. The germline V and J ends were trimmed by 4 bases and 11 bases, with 21 bases remaining between them. Here the CDR3 reads CASSYRVAPLSSQHF. DNA for the CDR3: TGTGCCAGCAGCTACCGGGTGGCCCCTCTCTCGTCCCAGCATTTT.

This clonotype appeared many times. The chain links TRBV4-2 to TRBJ2-1; 9 nucleotides align to TRBD1. The length of the CDR3 is 17 residues. Germline trimming cut 2 bases from V and 2 bases from J; bases unmatched to any gene: 7. Germline V gene sequence: CDR1 LGHNA, CDR2 YNFKEQ. This CDR3 reads CASSQQPGQGAYNEQFF. The CDR3 DNA sequence: TGTGCCAGCAGCCAACAGCCGGGACAGGGTGCCTACAATGAGCAGTTCTTC.

The rearrangement joins TRBV6-1 to TRBJ1-1; D perhaps matches TRBD1 (6 bases). The V gene lost 1 base and the J gene lost 5 bases, with 11 bases spanning the gap. This CDR3 is 14 amino acids long. Germline V CDR1 and CDR2: MNHNS, SASEGT. The CDR3 sequence: CASSEDRVRTEAFF. The CDR3 DNA is TGTGCCAGCAGTGAAGACAGGGTGAGAACTGAAGCTTTCTTT.